The following is a T cell receptor beta chain sequence with its context. Its recognized antigen is unknown. No base-level quality is on record; no much larger clone is a single base apart. The source of the sample is a study of radiotherapy plus CTLA-4 blockade in lung cancer (dated by TCRdb to the late 2010s). With regard to the full study: Objective responses occurred in approximately 17% of enrolled patients, and just over 30% achieved disease control. What the authors observed across the whole study: After treatment with radiotherapy and ipilimumab, TCR clones that originated in tumors expanded in peripheral blood. Increased serum interferon-beta after radiation, together with early dynamic changes in blood T cell clones, were reported to be the strongest predictors of response.

V is cut by 0 bases and J by 7 bases, and the space between the germline ends is 8 bases. The germline V gene provides CDR1 SGHRS and CDR2 YFSETQ. The CDR3 runs 13 residues from the cysteine to the phenylalanine. The read is trimmed to its CDR3 DNA, 39 bases read in frame from base 1. The study tested focal radiation therapy combined with CTLA-4 blockade (ipilimumab) in patients with chemo-refractory metastatic non-small-cell lung cancer. Preparation of the library involved the immunoSEQ multiplex PCR assay. In its TCRdb copy, this immuneACCESS table keeps in-frame sequences only and misses some clones. Where compared with another copy, unresolved V genes explain less than half of these, and the others have no known cause. Here the sample has about 88,000 clones; 72% occur a single time. Over 12% of the sample rests with the top ten.

The chain links TRBV5-1 with TRBJ1-5, with the D gene uncertain. The TCR was taken from a human donor with non-small cell lung cancer that progressed on radiotherapy plus ipilimumab. The sample was peripheral blood, taken from a patient treated with radiotherapy plus ipilimumab. The CDR3 in this case is CASSLDGYQPQHF. The base sequence is TGCGCCAGCAGCTTGGATGGGTACCAGCCCCAGCATTTT.